This T cell receptor (beta chain) was sequenced during a study of T cell changes during pregnancy in multiple sclerosis. This table comes from immunoSEQ multiplex PCR, and its TCRdb copy is limited to in-frame clones, with some not included. Altogether 35,000 to 50,000 clones are present, 70% to 90% being singletons, with the ten largest covering approximately 1%. The V segment lost 3 bases and the J segment 9 bases; nucleotides outside the gene matches: 5. Germline CDR1 reads SGHTA; CDR2 reads FQGNSA. CDR3 length equals 13 residues. The sequence was collected from a female donor with multiple sclerosis, enrolled in a pregnancy study. This material consisted of CD4+ T cells from peripheral blood mononuclear cells, taken after pregnancy. The chain links TRBV7-2 to TRBJ1-1; 9 bases are shared with TRBD1. Written as DNA, the CDR3 is TGTGCCAGCAGCTTTGGCGGGACAGGGAAAGCTTTCTTT. Translating it yields CASSFGGTGKAFF.